The 4 T cell receptor beta chains listed next were all sequenced from one sample in a study of a mutant IDH1 vaccine in newly diagnosed glioma. The repertoire was sequenced with immunoSEQ multiplex PCR; TCRdb's copy has only in-frame clones and lacks some. The sample contains about 59,000 clones, about nine tenths of which appear only once. As to time point: baseline, week 1 (first vaccination visit). Treatment described: pre-vaccination baseline after standard-of-care therapy. The sample here was PBMCs, taken from a glioma patient treated with radiotherapy, temozolomide or both. These receptors were taken from a man in his fifties or sixties with glioma.

CDR3 amino acids: CASGLGRVGAFF. In DNA, the CDR3 is TGTGCTAGTGGTTTGGGCAGGGTTGGCGCTTTCTTT. The chain recombines TRBV12-5 with TRBJ1-1; D may be TRBD1 (5 bases). Germline assignment: CDR1 LGHNT and CDR2 FRNRAP. The V gene lost 1 base and the J gene lost 11 bases, with 11 bases spanning the gap. This CDR3 has 12 residues. Complete variable domain (other parts from reference TRBV12-5 and TRBJ1-1): DARVTQTPRHKVTEMGQEVTMRCQPILGHNTVFWYRQTMMQGLELLAYFRNRAPLDDSGMPKDRFSAEMPDATLATLKIQPSEPRDSAVYFCASGLGRVGAFFGQGTRLTVV.

The rearrangement links TRBV7-9 to TRBJ2-6, with D possibly being TRBD1 (6 bases). The CDR3 totals 19 residues. Germline CDR1 SEHNR, CDR2 FQNEAQ (reference sequence). Trimming shortened V by 6 bases and J by 0 bases, and 21 bases separated the two germline ends. The chain's CDR3 is CASSAGTLKGPSGANVLTF. The CDR3 nucleotides read TGTGCCAGCAGTGCCGGGACACTTAAAGGGCCCTCTGGGGCCAACGTCCTGACTTTC.

The chain combines TRBV6-6 with TRBJ2-3; D is uncertain. The CDR3 length is 15 residues. V dropped 2 bases and J dropped 2 bases, with 11 bases sitting between them. Germline lookup yields CDR1 MNHNY and CDR2 SVGAGI (reference sequence). The CDR3 region is CASSYGQDLTDTQYF. CDR3 DNA sequence: TGTGCCAGCAGTTACGGGCAGGACCTCACAGATACGCAGTATTTT.

The V call is TRBV6-5, the J call TRBJ2-3; 10 bases agree with TRBD1. Losses at the gene ends were 3 bases for V and 7 bases for J; bases not matched to a gene: 7. The CDR3 is 15 amino acids. Looked up from germline, CDR1 is MNHEY and CDR2 is SVGAGI. CDR3: CASSYRDRGSYTQYF. Here the CDR3 DNA reads TGTGCCAGCAGTTATCGGGACAGGGGATCGTATACGCAGTATTTT.